The entry that follows covers one T cell receptor (beta chain) sequence. Through a sample-barcoded 5' primer and a J-beta primer mix, a second PCR was run for 7 to 11 cycles. From the 5' RACE reads, TCRdb called clonotypes with MiXCR, one entry per CDR3 protein. This sample carries roughly 1.7 million distinct CDR3 sequences, roughly 32% of them seen once, and the ten largest clones take around 11%. The source of the sample is a study of blood T cells in healthy people across ages. The CDR3 runs 17 residues. In germline, CDR1 is MNHEY, CDR2 SVGEGT. V gave up 4 bases and J gave up 6 bases; unmatched junction bases: 15. Isolation recovered at least 6 million PBMCs from every sample.

Input material: blood. The sequence was obtained from a woman aged 30 to 39 in good health. The gene calls are TRBV6-2 or TRBV6-3 and TRBJ2-1, with TRBD2 matching 7 bases. The CDR3 here is CASSWDSGWAGFNEQFF. CDR3 DNA: TGTGCCAGCAGTTGGGATAGCGGGTGGGCGGGCTTCAATGAGCAGTTCTTC.